This T cell receptor (beta chain) was observed in a study of blood T cell repertoires in COVID-19. In the study overall: T cells, B-cell-depleted T cells, or PBMCs provided the cDNA or gDNA that served as material.

The Seattle patients joined while their infection was active and were tracked longitudinally afterward. The J segment lost 18 bases and the V segment lost 7 bases, leaving 2 bases of the junction unmatched. Germline V gives CDR1 SNHLY, CDR2 FYNNEI. The CDR3 spans 10 residues. As handled by the study authors: Amplification from reference gene primers served as the basis for estimated nucleated cell counts. The assay was immunoSEQ multiplex PCR, and TCRdb's table has in-frame clones only and misses some. For V, J and clone size, that table is used; D and trimming come from the DNA. Seen here are about 130,000 clones, around nine tenths observed once, and the top ten hold approximately 10%.

The rearrangement links TRBV2 to TRBJ1-6; 11 nucleotides line up with TRBD1. Material for sequencing was peripheral blood. The sequence derives from a woman in her seventies with COVID-19, enrolled during active disease. For the CDR3, the DNA is TGTGCCAGCAATGGACAGGGGGCCCACTTT. This sequence encodes CASNGQGAHF.